This TCR beta chain originates from a study of blood T cell repertoires in COVID-19. Those enrolled, adults aged about 18 to 89 years, came from 25 or so US areas. In assigning cohorts, the study relied on participant-reported clinical history. Donors of Cohort 3 who recovered were those that had two negative PCRs, clearance, or symptom resolution. Original processing notes: Amplification of reference gene primers provided the estimated nucleated cell counts. Assay used: immunoSEQ multiplex PCR; TCRdb lists only in-frame clones, some missing. Clone size and the V and J calls come from that table; the DNA yielded D and trimming. The data show 250,000 or so clones, roughly nine tenths seen once. The sample taken for sequencing was PBMCs or T cells enriched from blood (not recorded which). This sequence originates from a young man who had recovered from COVID-19.

The DNA for the CDR3 is TGTGCCAGCAGGCCTACTCTAGCGGGGGGGCGAAGAGATACGCAGTATTTT. Protein product: CASRPTLAGGRRDTQYF. The chain joins TRBV7-9 to TRBJ2-3; 12 nucleotides agree with TRBD2. Germline V gene lookup returns CDR1 SEHNR and CDR2 FQNEAQ (reference sequence). V gave up 6 bases and J gave up 5 bases; unmatched junction bases: 12. This CDR3 is built from 17 residues.